One sample yielded the 17 T cell receptor beta chains listed below, sequenced in a study of response to subunit inactivated influenza vaccine. TCRdb redid the calling of the RT-PCR reads with MiXCR, one entry per CDR3 protein. The sample lists roughly 670,000 distinct CDR3 sequences, 14% occurring once. The sequencing here drew on PBMCs from blood, taken less than 15 days before vaccination. The receptors come from a man between 50 and 59 years old who received an inactivated influenza vaccine.

The chain's CDR3 is CSVRDRGRQETQYF. In DNA form, the CDR3 reads TGCAGCGTCCGGGACAGGGGGCGTCAAGAGACCCAGTACTTC. This chain joins TRBV29-1 and TRBJ2-5, with TRBD1 matching over 12 bases. This CDR3 has 14 residues. Trimming removed 6 bases from V and 2 bases from J; junction bases left unmatched: 4. Germline loops: CDR1 SQVTM, CDR2 ANQGSEA.

V gene TRBV3-1 combines with J gene TRBJ1-6; the match to TRBD1 covers 9 bases. Germline assignment: CDR1 LGHDT and CDR2 YNNKEL (reference sequence). There are 16 residues in the CDR3. V gave up 4 bases and J gave up 3 bases; unmatched junction bases: 4. The CDR3 sequence: CASSPSTGGYNSPLHF. The CDR3 nucleotides read TGTGCCAGCAGCCCCTCGACAGGGGGCTATAATTCACCCCTCCACTTT.

The CDR3 region has the DNA TGTGCCAGCAGGCTGACTAGCGGGGATACAGATACGCAGTATTTT. Residues: CASRLTSGDTDTQYF. The V and J genes are TRBV12-3 or TRBV12-4 and TRBJ2-3, with 11 bases that match TRBD2. CDR3 length: 15 residues. V was clipped by 6 bases and J by 3 bases; unmatched bases: 5.

The sample holds a few counts of this clonotype. CDR3 protein: CASSEYPGGDYNEQFF. The CDR3 DNA reads as TGTGCCAGCAGTGAATACCCAGGGGGCGACTACAATGAGCAGTTCTTC. The chain links TRBV25-1 to TRBJ2-1; 8 nucleotides line up with TRBD1. Looked up from germline, CDR1 is MGHDK and CDR2 is SYGVNS. The CDR3 covers 16 residues. V was pared by 0 bases and J by 3 bases, with 4 bases of the junction left unmatched.

The chain joins TRBV15 to TRBJ1-5; D unresolved. The V end lost 0 bases, the J end lost 6 bases, and 15 bases lay between the germline ends. The CDR3 consists of 16 residues. The germline V gene has CDR1 LNHNV and CDR2 YYDKDF (reference sequence). This CDR3 is CATSRDEADVSQPQHF. The CDR3 DNA sequence: TGTGCCACCAGCAGAGATGAGGCAGACGTCAGTCAGCCCCAGCATTTT.

This clonotype appeared a few times. This chain joins TRBV5-1 and TRBJ2-2; D remains ambiguous. CDR1 and CDR2 (germline): SGHRS, YFSETQ. The CDR3 covers 15 residues. V was pared by 3 bases and J by 0 bases, with 9 bases between. CDR3 sequence: CASSSLATNTGELFF. The CDR3 DNA is TGCGCCAGCAGCTCTCTGGCCACGAACACCGGGGAGCTGTTTTTT.

This clonotype appeared a few times. This sequence joins TRBV30 and TRBJ1-1; tentatively, D is TRBD1 (6 bases). The CDR3 has 14 amino acids. CDR1 and CDR2 (germline): GTSNPN, SVGIG (reference sequence). Between the trimmed V and J ends, which lost 5 bases and 2 bases, there was a span of 15 bases. CDR3 amino acids: CAWGPQGSNTEAFF. In DNA form, the CDR3 reads TGTGCCTGGGGACCGCAGGGGAGTAACACTGAAGCTTTCTTT.

The V and J genes are TRBV28 and TRBJ2-7; possible D gene TRBD2, 7 bases. Trimming stripped 10 bases from V and 10 bases from J, with 26 bases between. This CDR3 is built from 14 residues. Germline CDR1 reads MDHEN; CDR2 reads SYDVKM. The chain's CDR3 is CATHSHREGGSQYF. CDR3 DNA sequence: TGTGCCACCCATTCCCACAGGGAGGGTGGGAGTCAGTACTTC.

This clonotype was observed a few times. The chain has TRBV29-1 and TRBJ2-1; possible D gene TRBD2, 6 bases. This CDR3 is 14 amino acids long. V shed 8 bases and J shed 1 base, with 15 bases lying between them. Germline CDR1 reads SQVTM; CDR2 reads ANQGSEA. The CDR3 DNA follows: TGCAGCTTCCGGGTTGGGACTTCCTACAATGAGCAGTTCTTC. Translating it yields CSFRVGTSYNEQFF.

Only a few counts were recorded for this clonotype. This chain joins TRBV10-1 and TRBJ2-2; 7 bases are a match to TRBD1. CDR3 length: 14 residues. Germline V gene sequence: CDR1 WNHNN, CDR2 SYGVQD (reference sequence). V was clipped by 9 bases and J by 6 bases; unmatched bases: 10. As DNA, the CDR3 is TGCGCCAGTACTGCTAGACAGGGATCCGGGGAGCTGTTTTTT. Encoded protein: CASTARQGSGELFF.

This clonotype was observed many times. The rearrangement joins TRBV4-3 to TRBJ2-1; 9 nucleotides match TRBD2. Germline lookup yields CDR1 LGHNA and CDR2 YSLEER. After removal of 2 bases from V and 7 bases from J, the junction contained 9 bases not matched to a gene. There are 16 residues in the CDR3. CDR3 nucleotides: TGCGCCAGCAGCCAATCTGGCGGGAGGGCCGGAAATGAGCAGTTCTTC. Protein sequence: CASSQSGGRAGNEQFF.

This clonotype was detected ten times or more. The chain has TRBV12-3 or TRBV12-4 and TRBJ2-5; a possible D gene is TRBD1 (6 bases). CDR3 length equals 14 residues. V lost 3 bases to trimming and J lost 4 bases, with 12 bases between them. CDR3 bases: TGTGCCAGCAGTTTCCTGGGGGCCGGAGAGACCCAGTACTTC. Translation gives CASSFLGAGETQYF.

This clonotype turned up a few times. The chain links TRBV20-1 to TRBJ1-4, with D perhaps matching TRBD1 (6 bases). The length of the CDR3 is 14 residues. Deletions cut 6 bases from V and 3 bases from J, with 14 bases between. Germline lookup yields CDR1 DFQATT and CDR2 SNEGSKA (reference sequence). DNA for the CDR3: TGCAGTGCGCTACAGGGAGGAGCTAATGAAAAACTGTTTTTT. Its translation is CSALQGGANEKLFF.

This clonotype has only a few counts. The chain combines TRBV20-1 with TRBJ1-5; D is ambiguous. CDR1 is DFQATT and CDR2 is SNEGSKA in the germline V gene (reference sequence). The CDR3 contains 13 residues. The V end lost 3 bases, the J end lost 2 bases, and 8 bases lay between the germline ends. The CDR3 coding sequence is TGCAGTGCTAGGGCGTTGGGCAATCAGCCCCAGCATTTT. Its protein is CSARALGNQPQHF.

This clonotype showed up just a few times. The V gene is TRBV5-1, the J gene TRBJ2-1; 7 bases are a match to TRBD2. Trimming cost V 0 bases and J 0 bases; bases outside gene matches: 9. This CDR3 is 18 amino acids long. Germline CDR1 is SGHRS and CDR2 is YFSETQ. In DNA form, the CDR3 reads TGCGCCAGCAGCTTGGAGGGAGGGGCGGCAAGCTCCTACAATGAGCAGTTCTTC. Amino acid sequence: CASSLEGGAASSYNEQFF.

Comment on this clonotype: A junction end diverges from the germline sequence, so it may reflect a read error. The chain uses TRBV6-1 and TRBJ2-3; unclear D gene. The V gene's germline CDR1 is MNHNS and CDR2 SASEGT. The CDR3 loop spans 14 amino acids. CDR3 protein: CASSQATMTDTQYF. CDR3 nucleotide sequence: TGTGCCAGCAGTCAAGCGACAATGACAGATACGCAGTATTTT.

The chain carries TRBV29-1 and TRBJ2-3; D may be TRBD2 (5 bases). From germline, CDR1 is SQVTM and CDR2 ANQGSEA. V was clipped by 2 bases and J by 1 base, with 7 bases between them. The CDR3 sequence is 13 residues long. This CDR3 is CSVEPAGTDTQYF. The DNA for the CDR3 is TGCAGCGTTGAACCAGCGGGCACAGATACGCAGTATTTT.